A selection of T cell receptor beta chains follows, all from one sample in a study of cytomegalovirus exposure and HLA in healthy donors. Using immunoSEQ multiplex PCR, the repertoire was profiled, and TCRdb retains in-frame clones only, with some absent. The data contain around 150,000 clones, approximately 80% of them singletons. Material: PBMCs. These receptors all stem from a woman aged 40 to 49 in good health and CMV-seronegative. The CDR3 runs from the conserved cysteine through the conserved F or W. A D gene is named only where the DNA matches it firmly. Not all rows give a size; the values are once, few, many and, for expanded clones, a class.

d_call	clone_size	v_call	j_call	cdr3_nt	cdr3_aa
TRBD2	.	TRBV11-3	TRBJ2-1	TGTGCCAGCAGCGCCGGGGAGGGAAATGAGCAGTTCTTC	CASSAGEGNEQFF
.	.	TRBV2	TRBJ2-7	TGTGCCAGCACAGGGAGGGGGGAGCAGTACTTC	CASTGRGEQYF
.	.	TRBV6-5	TRBJ2-2	TGTGCCAGCAGTTCTGGAGGCTACACCGGGGAGCTGTTTTTT	CASSSGGYTGELFF
.	.	TRBV19	TRBJ2-1	TGTGCCAGTAGTATAGCATTGGACAAAAATGAGCAGTTCTTC	CASSIALDKNEQFF
TRBD1	.	TRBV19	TRBJ1-5	TGTGCCAGTAGTATTTCCCAGGGGGAAGGCCAGCCCCAGCATTTT	CASSISQGEGQPQHF
TRBD1	.	TRBV7-2	TRBJ1-4	TGTGCCAGCAGCCGTAGACAGGGCGAAAATGAAAAACTGTTTTTT	CASSRRQGENEKLFF
.	.	TRBV5-4	TRBJ1-1	TGTGCCAGCAGCTTGGGGACAGCGAACACTGAAGCTTTCTTT	CASSLGTANTEAFF
TRBD2	.	TRBV4-2	TRBJ2-3	TGTGCCAGCAGCCATGGGGGGGGGTACACAGATACGCAGTATTTT	CASSHGGGYTDTQYF
.	.	TRBV6-1	TRBJ1-5	TGTGCCAGCAGTTTTATAAGCAATCAGCCCCAGCATTTT	CASSFISNQPQHF
TRBD1	.	TRBV10-3	TRBJ1-2	TGTGCCATCAGTGATACGGGTTTTGCGACAGGGGAAGGCGATGGCTACACCTTC	CAISDTGFATGEGDGYTF
.	.	TRBV7-2	TRBJ2-3	TGTGCCAGCAGCGCGGACTATCCCACAGATACGCAGTATTTT	CASSADYPTDTQYF
.	.	TRBV27	TRBJ2-2	TGTGCCAGCAGGGGGGGTCCCGGGGAGCTGTTTTTT	CASRGGPGELFF
TRBD1	once	TRBV6-5	TRBJ1-2	TGTGCCAGCAGTTACTTGACAGGGGAAGGGGGCTACACCTTC	CASSYLTGEGGYTF
TRBD1	.	TRBV6-1	TRBJ2-5	TGTGCCAGCAGTCCCCGGGACAGGAGCCAAGAGACCCAGTACTTC	CASSPRDRSQETQYF
.	.	TRBV6-9	TRBJ2-7	TGTGCCAGCACTCGCGAGCAGTACTTC	CASTREQYF
.	.	TRBV11-2	TRBJ2-4	TGTGCCAGCAGCCCTTCCGATGGTGGAAACAGTCAGTACTTC	CASSPSDGGNSQYF